What follows is one TCR beta chain and its context. Its antigen is not known. The sample originates from a study of siplizumab effects on memory and regulatory T cells. General study findings and limits: Alloreactive clones mapping to unstimulated subsets formed only a minor fraction.

It was about 10^5 TCR templates that were assayed per sample. Using immunoSEQ multiplex PCR, the repertoire was profiled, and TCRdb retains in-frame clones only, with some absent. The data contain about 100,000 clones, about 90% of them singletons. The TCR originated in a human donor in good health. Some clones in this sample may be carry-over from other donors' samples. The sequenced sample was CD4+ T cells sorted from blood.

CDR3 nucleotide sequence: TGCGCCAGCAGCTTGGGAGGCAACCTTGGCTACACCTTC. Protein: CASSLGGNLGYTF. The chain is built from TRBV5-1 and TRBJ1-2; D unresolved. The V end lost 0 bases, the J end lost 7 bases, and 10 bases lay between the germline ends. The CDR3 sequence is 13 residues long. Germline V gene lookup returns CDR1 SGHRS and CDR2 YFSETQ.